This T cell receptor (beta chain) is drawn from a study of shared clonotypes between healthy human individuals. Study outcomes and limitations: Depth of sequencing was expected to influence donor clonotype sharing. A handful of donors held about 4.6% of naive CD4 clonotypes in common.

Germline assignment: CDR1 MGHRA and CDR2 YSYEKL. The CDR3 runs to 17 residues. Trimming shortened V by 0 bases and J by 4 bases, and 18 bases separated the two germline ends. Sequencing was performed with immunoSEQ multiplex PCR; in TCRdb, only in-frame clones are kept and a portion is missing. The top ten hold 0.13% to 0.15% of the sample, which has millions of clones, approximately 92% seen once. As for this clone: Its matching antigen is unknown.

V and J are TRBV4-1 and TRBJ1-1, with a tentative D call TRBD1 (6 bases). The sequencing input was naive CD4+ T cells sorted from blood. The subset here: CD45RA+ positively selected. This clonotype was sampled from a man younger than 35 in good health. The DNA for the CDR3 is TGCGCCAGCAGCCAAGATCCCCCGACAGGAACACCCACTGAAGCTTTCTTT. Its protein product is CASSQDPPTGTPTEAFF.